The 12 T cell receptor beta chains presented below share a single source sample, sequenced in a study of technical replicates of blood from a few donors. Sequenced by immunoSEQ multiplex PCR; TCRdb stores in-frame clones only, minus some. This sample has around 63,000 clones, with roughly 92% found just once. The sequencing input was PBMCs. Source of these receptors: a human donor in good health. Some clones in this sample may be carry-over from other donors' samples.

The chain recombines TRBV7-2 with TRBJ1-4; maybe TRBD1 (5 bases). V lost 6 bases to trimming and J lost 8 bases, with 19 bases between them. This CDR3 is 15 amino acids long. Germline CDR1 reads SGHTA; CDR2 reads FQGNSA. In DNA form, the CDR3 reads TGTGCCAGCAGTCCTAAGGCGGGGGGAGGCGAAAAACTGTTTTTT. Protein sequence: CASSPKAGGGEKLFF.

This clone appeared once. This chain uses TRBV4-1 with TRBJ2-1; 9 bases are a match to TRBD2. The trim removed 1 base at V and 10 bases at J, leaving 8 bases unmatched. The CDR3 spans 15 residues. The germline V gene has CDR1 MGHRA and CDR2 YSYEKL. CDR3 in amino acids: CASSQGSGGLGEQFF. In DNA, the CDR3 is TGCGCCAGCAGCCAAGGGAGCGGGGGGCTGGGGGAGCAGTTCTTC.

The CDR3 sequence: CASSSRGEQFF. CDR3 sequence (DNA): TGTGCCAGCAGCTCGAGAGGGGAGCAGTTCTTC. V is TRBV9 and J is TRBJ2-1, with D perhaps TRBD2 (5 bases). V lost 4 bases to trimming and J lost 10 bases, with 9 bases between them. This CDR3 is 11 amino acids long. Germline loops: CDR1 SGDLS, CDR2 YYNGEE.

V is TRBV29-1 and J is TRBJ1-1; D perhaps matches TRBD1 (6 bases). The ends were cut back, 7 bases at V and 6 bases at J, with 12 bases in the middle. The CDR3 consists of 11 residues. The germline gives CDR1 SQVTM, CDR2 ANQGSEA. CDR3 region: CSGQDLAEAFF. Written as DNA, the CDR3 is TGCAGCGGACAGGACCTCGCTGAAGCTTTCTTT.

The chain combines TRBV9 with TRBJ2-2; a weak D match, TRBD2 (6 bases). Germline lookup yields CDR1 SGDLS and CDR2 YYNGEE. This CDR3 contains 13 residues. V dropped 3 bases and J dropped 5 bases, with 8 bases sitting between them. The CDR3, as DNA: TGTGCCAGCAGCGCCGGGGGAACCGGGGAGCTGTTTTTT. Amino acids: CASSAGGTGELFF.

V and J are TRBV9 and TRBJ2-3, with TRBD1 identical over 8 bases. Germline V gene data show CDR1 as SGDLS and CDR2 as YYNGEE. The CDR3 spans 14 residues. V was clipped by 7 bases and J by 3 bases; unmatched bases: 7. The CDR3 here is CASRGTGGTDTQYF. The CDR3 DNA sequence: TGTGCCAGCCGAGGAACAGGGGGAACAGATACGCAGTATTTT. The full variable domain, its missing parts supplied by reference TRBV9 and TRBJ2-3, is DSGVTQTPKHLITATGQRVTLRCSPRSGDLSVYWYQQSLDQGLQFLIQYYNGEERAKGNILERFSAQQFPDLHSELNLSSLELGDSALYFCASRGTGGTDTQYFGPGTRLTVL.

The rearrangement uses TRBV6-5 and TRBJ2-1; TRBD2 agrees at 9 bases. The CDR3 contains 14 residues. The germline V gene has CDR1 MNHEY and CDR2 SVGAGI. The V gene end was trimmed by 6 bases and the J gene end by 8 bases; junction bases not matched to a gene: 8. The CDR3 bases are TGTGCCAGCAGAAGCCTAGCGGGAAATGATGAGCAGTTCTTC. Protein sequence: CASRSLAGNDEQFF.

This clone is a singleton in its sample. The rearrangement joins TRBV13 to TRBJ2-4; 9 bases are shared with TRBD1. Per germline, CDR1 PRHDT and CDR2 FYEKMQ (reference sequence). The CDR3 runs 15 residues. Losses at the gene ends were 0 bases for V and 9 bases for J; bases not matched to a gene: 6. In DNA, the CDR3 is TGTGCCAGCAGCTTAGGCGGGACAGGGTCCCGCATTCAGTACTTC. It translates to CASSLGGTGSRIQYF.

The CDR3 nucleotides read TGTGCCAGCAGCTTATCGCCAGGGATCGTAGTACCAGGTGGCTACACCTTC. Translated: CASSLSPGIVVPGGYTF. This chain uses TRBV7-9 with TRBJ1-2; tentative D call: TRBD1 (5 bases). V was shortened by 2 bases and J by 7 bases, with 23 bases between the two germline ends. This CDR3 comprises 17 residues. The V gene's germline CDR1 is SEHNR and CDR2 FQNEAQ (reference sequence).

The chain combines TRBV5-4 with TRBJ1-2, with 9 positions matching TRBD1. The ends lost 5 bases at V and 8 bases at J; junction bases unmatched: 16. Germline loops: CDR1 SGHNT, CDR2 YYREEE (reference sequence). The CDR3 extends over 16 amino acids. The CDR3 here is CASSSGQGRFSQGYTF. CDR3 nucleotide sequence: TGTGCCAGCAGTTCTGGACAGGGGAGGTTCTCGCAGGGCTACACCTTC.

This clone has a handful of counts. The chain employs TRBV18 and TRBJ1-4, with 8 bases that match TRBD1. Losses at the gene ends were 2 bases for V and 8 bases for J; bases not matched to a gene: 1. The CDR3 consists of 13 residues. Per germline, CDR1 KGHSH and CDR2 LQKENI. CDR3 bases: TGTGCCAGCTCACCAAGGACAGGGGAAAAACTGTTTTTT. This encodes CASSPRTGEKLFF.

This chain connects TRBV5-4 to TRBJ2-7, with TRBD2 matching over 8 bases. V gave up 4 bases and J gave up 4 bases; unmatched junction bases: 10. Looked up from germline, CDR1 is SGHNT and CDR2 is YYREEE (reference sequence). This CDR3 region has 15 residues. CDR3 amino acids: CASSHRGSGIYEQYF. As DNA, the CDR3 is TGTGCCAGCAGCCACCGGGGTAGCGGGATATACGAGCAGTACTTC.